Below, 8 T cell receptor beta chains from the same sample are listed, as sequenced in a study of T cell repertoires in cytomegalovirus infection (dated by TCRdb to 2018 to 2020). The sequencer was an Illumina HiSeq 1500. Starting from the raw public reads, TCRdb applied fastp trimming at Q25, assembled clones with MiXCR and retained in-frame beta chains. Every entry covers one CDR3 protein and lists the most common genes and DNA from its rows. A total of approximately 990,000 distinct CDR3 sequences appear in this sample, around 32% of them only once. The biggest ten clones account for around an eighth of the sample. For these TCRs, the target antigens are not known. Sample treatment or condition, as interpreted from the label and publication: in vitro stimulation with specific CMV peptide epitopes to enrich CMV-specific T cells. The source was cultured CD8+ T cells from PBMCs, collected from culture after CMV antigen stimulation. The receptors stem from a human donor in good health (CMV status not recorded). Some clones in this sample may be carry-over from other donors' samples.

This clonotype was detected ten times or more. The J gene is TRBJ2-3, the V gene TRBV7-8; perhaps TRBD2 as D (7 bases). V was shortened by 5 bases and J by 5 bases, with 20 bases between the two germline ends. This CDR3 is built from 16 residues. Germline V gene data show CDR1 as SGHVS and CDR2 as FQNEAQ. Written as DNA, the CDR3 is TGTGCCAGCAGCCAGGGGAGGGGGGGCATTAAAGATACGCAGTATTTT. It encodes CASSQGRGGIKDTQYF.

This clonotype was recorded many times. J is TRBJ1-2 and V is TRBV5-4; 12 bases fit TRBD1. Germline CDR1 reads SGHNT; CDR2 reads YYREEE (reference sequence). The CDR3 sequence is 16 residues long. J was trimmed by 3 bases and V by 1 base; bases with no gene match: 4. The CDR3 DNA sequence: TGTGCCAGCAGCTTGACCGGGACAGGGGGCTACTATGGCTACACCTTC. It codes for CASSLTGTGGYYGYTF.

This clonotype was seen more than once but under ten times. The chain couples TRBV7-9 to TRBJ2-2; 7 positions match TRBD1. Germline values: CDR1 SEHNR, CDR2 FQNEAQ (reference sequence). The V and J ends lost 5 bases and 7 bases, in that order; junction bases with no gene match: 7. The CDR3 runs 14 residues. CDR3 region: CASSPDRSNGELFF. CDR3 bases: TGTGCCAGCAGCCCGGACAGGTCGAACGGGGAGCTGTTTTTT.

This clonotype was detected a few times. The gene calls are TRBV6-1 and TRBJ1-1; no reliable D call. The CDR3 covers 16 residues. V was shortened by 0 bases and J by 0 bases, with 11 bases between the two germline ends. Germline-derived CDR1 and CDR2 are MNHNS and SASEGT. The DNA of the CDR3 is TGTGCCAGCAGTGAAGCGAGGTGGGAACTGAACACTGAAGCTTTCTTT. The encoded protein is CASSEARWELNTEAFF.

This clonotype has a handful of counts. The chain couples TRBV19 to TRBJ2-1, with D unclear. The CDR3 runs to 14 residues. In germline, CDR1 is LNHDA, CDR2 SQIVND (reference sequence). Trimming left V 0 bases short and J 7 bases short, with 10 bases between. CDR3 residues: CASSIDHRLNEQFF. CDR3 nucleotides: TGTGCCAGTAGTATAGACCATCGTCTTAATGAGCAGTTCTTC.

The chain uses TRBV20-1 and TRBJ2-7, with 9 bases identical to TRBD1. After removal of 6 bases from V and 4 bases from J, the junction contained 7 bases not matched to a gene. This CDR3 has 13 residues. Per germline, CDR1 DFQATT and CDR2 SNEGSKA (reference sequence). CDR3 DNA sequence: TGCAGTGCCACTCCCGGGACAGGGTACGAGCAGTACTTC. Translating it yields CSATPGTGYEQYF.

This chain uses TRBV27 with TRBJ1-2; TRBD1 might be the D (6 bases). The V end was cut by 5 bases, the J end by 5 bases, with 12 bases between. The germline CDR1 and CDR2 sequences are MNHEY and SMNVEV (reference sequence). CDR3 size: 13 residues. The CDR3: CASSAGTSYGYTF. CDR3 nucleotide sequence: TGTGCCAGCAGTGCCGGGACAAGTTATGGCTACACCTTC.

The rearrangement joins TRBV7-3 to TRBJ2-7; D remains unclear. CDR1 and CDR2 from the germline V gene are SGHTA and FQGTGA. Trimming took off 1 base at V and 0 bases at J, with 7 bases between the two ends. The CDR3 has 14 residues. The DNA for the CDR3 is TGTGCCAGCAGCTTAATCACCGACTCCTACGAGCAGTACTTC. It specifies CASSLITDSYEQYF.